This passage covers 7 T cell receptor beta chains from one sample sequenced in a study of T-cell memory formation after mild COVID-19. TCRdb re-called the 5' RACE reads through MiXCR, storing one row per CDR3 protein. The data contain about 100,000 distinct CDR3 sequences, roughly a sixth of them singletons. The specimen was PBMCs or a T cell subset sorted from them (not recorded which). The receptors originated from a young man who had mild COVID-19 (a few samples of this study predate the infection). Cell type and time point are not known.

The rearrangement links TRBV6-2 or TRBV6-3 to TRBJ1-1; unclear D gene. Trimming removed 2 bases from V and 5 bases from J, with 15 bases in between. Germline CDR1 reads MNHEY; CDR2 reads SVGEGT. CDR3 length: 15 residues. The DNA for the CDR3 is TGTGCCAGCAGTTACGGTGGGCCGGTGGGAACTGAAGCTTTCTTT. Its protein is CASSYGGPVGTEAFF.

The genes are TRBV7-9 and TRBJ2-7; no firm D call. The CDR3 is 14 amino acids. The V gene lost 2 bases and the J gene lost 0 bases, with 8 bases spanning the gap. CDR1 is SEHNR and CDR2 is FQNEAQ in the germline V gene (reference sequence). The CDR3 DNA follows: TGTGCCAGCAGCTTACAGAGTAGCTCCTACGAGCAGTACTTC. Encoded protein: CASSLQSSSYEQYF.

The chain recombines TRBV20-1 with TRBJ2-3; 14 bases agree with TRBD2. This CDR3 comprises 15 residues. V lost 0 bases to trimming and J lost 4 bases; unmatched junction nucleotides: 0. CDR1 is DFQATT, CDR2 SNEGSKA, per germline (reference sequence). The CDR3 DNA reads TGCAGTGCTAGAGAGGGACTAGCGGGGGCAGATACGCAGTATTTT. This translates into CSAREGLAGADTQYF.

By share of the sample, this clonotype is medium-sized. The V and J genes are TRBV7-2 and TRBJ1-1; unclear D gene. Looked up from germline, CDR1 is SGHTA and CDR2 is FQGNSA. There are 12 residues in the CDR3. The germline V and J ends were trimmed by 1 base and 9 bases, with 9 bases remaining between them. The CDR3 DNA follows: TGTGCCAGCAGCTTAGGGCCAAGGCAAGCTTTCTTT. Protein product: CASSLGPRQAFF.

The chain is built from TRBV6-6 and TRBJ1-2; a possible D gene is TRBD1 (6 bases). The V end was cut by 2 bases, the J end by 10 bases, with 11 bases between. CDR1 MNHNY and CDR2 SVGAGI come from the germline V gene (reference sequence). The CDR3 has 12 residues. The CDR3 DNA follows: TGTGCCAGCAGTTACGAGGGGGAGGTCTACACCTTC. Amino acid sequence: CASSYEGEVYTF.

This clonotype was counted only a few times. V usage is TRBV4-3 and J usage is TRBJ2-1; D assignment may be TRBD1 or TRBD2 (5 bases each). The CDR3 covers 14 residues. V lost 0 bases and J lost 7, with 10 bases in between. Germline V gene lookup returns CDR1 LGHNA and CDR2 YSLEER. The CDR3 sequence: CASSQEGWGNEQFF. Here the CDR3 DNA reads TGCGCCAGCAGCCAAGAGGGTTGGGGGAATGAGCAGTTCTTC.

This clonotype was observed a few times. The chain couples TRBV29-1 to TRBJ1-1, with a possible D match to TRBD1 (5 bases). Trimming stripped 7 bases from V and 6 bases from J, with 18 bases between. Germline CDR1 is SQVTM and CDR2 is ANQGSEA. This CDR3 is 13 amino acids long. CDR3 sequence (DNA): TGCAGCGCAACCACAGGTCAGTGGGCTGAAGCTTTCTTT. This encodes CSATTGQWAEAFF.